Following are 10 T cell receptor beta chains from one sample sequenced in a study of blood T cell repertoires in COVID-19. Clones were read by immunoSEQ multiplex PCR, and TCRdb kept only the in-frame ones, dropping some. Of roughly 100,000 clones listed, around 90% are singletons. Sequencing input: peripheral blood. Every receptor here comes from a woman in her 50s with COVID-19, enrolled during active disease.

The CDR3 coding sequence is TGTGCCAGTAGTCTCCGGGACAGGGGAGGGCAGCCCCAGCATTTT. It yields the protein CASSLRDRGGQPQHF. V usage is TRBV19 and J usage is TRBJ1-5; 10 bases are a match to TRBD1. The V segment lost 5 bases and the J segment 7 bases; nucleotides outside the gene matches: 8. The CDR3 has 15 amino acids. CDR1 LNHDA and CDR2 SQIVND come from the germline V gene (reference sequence).

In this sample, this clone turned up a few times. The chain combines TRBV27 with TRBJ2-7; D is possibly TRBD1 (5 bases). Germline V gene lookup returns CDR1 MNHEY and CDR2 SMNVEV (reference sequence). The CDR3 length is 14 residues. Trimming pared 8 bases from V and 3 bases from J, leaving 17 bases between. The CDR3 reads CASYTLQGYYEQYF. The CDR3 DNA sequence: TGTGCCAGCTATACCCTTCAGGGATACTACGAGCAGTACTTC.

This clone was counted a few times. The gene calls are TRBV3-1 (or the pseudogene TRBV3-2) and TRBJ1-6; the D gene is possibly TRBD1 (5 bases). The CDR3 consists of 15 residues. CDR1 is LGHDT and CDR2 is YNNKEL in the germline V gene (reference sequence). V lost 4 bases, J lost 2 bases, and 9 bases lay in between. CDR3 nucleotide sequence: TGTGCCAGCAGCCTACAGGACACCTATAATTCACCCCTCCACTTT. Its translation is CASSLQDTYNSPLHF.

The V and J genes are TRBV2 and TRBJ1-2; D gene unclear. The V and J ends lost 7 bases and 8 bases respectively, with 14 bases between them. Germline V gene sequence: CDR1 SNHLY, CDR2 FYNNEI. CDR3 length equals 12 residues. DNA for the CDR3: TGTGCCAGCAAACCTAGAGAGAGAGGCTACACCTTC. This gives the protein CASKPRERGYTF. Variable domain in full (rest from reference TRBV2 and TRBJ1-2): EPEVTQTPSHQVTQMGQEVILRCVPISNHLYFYWYRQILGQKVEFLVSFYNNEISEKSEIFDDQFSVERPDGSNFTLKIRSTKLEDSAMYFCASKPRERGYTFGSGTRLTVV.

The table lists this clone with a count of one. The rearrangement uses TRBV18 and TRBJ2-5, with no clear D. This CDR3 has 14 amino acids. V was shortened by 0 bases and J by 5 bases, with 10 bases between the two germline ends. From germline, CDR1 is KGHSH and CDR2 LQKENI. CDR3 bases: TGTGCCAGCTCACCACCGAAATCGAGGGAGACCCAGTACTTC. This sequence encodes CASSPPKSRETQYF.

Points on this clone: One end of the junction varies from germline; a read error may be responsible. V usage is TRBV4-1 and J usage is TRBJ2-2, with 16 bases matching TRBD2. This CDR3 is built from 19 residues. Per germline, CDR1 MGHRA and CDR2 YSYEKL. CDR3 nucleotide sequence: TGCGCCCGCAGCCCCGGGGGGACTAGCGGGGGGGCGAGCACCGGGGAGCTGTTTTTT. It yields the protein CARSPGGTSGGASTGELFF.

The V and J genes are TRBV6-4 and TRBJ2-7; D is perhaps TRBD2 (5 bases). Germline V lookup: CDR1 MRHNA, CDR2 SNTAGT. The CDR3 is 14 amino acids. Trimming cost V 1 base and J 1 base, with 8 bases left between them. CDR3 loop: CASSDLTGSYEQYF. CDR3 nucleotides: TGTGCCAGCAGTGACTTAACGGGATCCTACGAGCAGTACTTC.

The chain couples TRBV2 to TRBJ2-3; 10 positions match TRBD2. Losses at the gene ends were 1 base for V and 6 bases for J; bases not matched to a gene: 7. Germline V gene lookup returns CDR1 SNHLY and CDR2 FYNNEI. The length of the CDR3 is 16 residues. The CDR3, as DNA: TGTGCCAGCAGTGAAGAAGCGGGGGGGCCCCAGGATACGCAGTATTTT. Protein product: CASSEEAGGPQDTQYF.

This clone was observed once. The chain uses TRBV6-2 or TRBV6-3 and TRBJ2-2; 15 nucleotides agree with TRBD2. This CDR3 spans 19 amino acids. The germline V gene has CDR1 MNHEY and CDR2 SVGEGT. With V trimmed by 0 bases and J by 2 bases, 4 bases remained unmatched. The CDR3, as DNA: TGTGCCAGCAGTTACTCGCAGGGACTAGCGGGGGGAAACACCGGGGAGCTGTTTTTT. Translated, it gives CASSYSQGLAGGNTGELFF.

CDR3 DNA sequence: TGTGCCAGCAGCCCATCGACTAGCGGGGGGGCCGTTGAGACCCAGTACTTC. This codes for CASSPSTSGGAVETQYF. This rearrangement joins TRBV11-2 to TRBJ2-5; 14 positions agree with TRBD2. Germline CDR1 SGHAT, CDR2 FQNNGV. This CDR3 is built from 17 residues. With V trimmed by 5 bases and J by 5 bases, 10 bases remained unmatched.